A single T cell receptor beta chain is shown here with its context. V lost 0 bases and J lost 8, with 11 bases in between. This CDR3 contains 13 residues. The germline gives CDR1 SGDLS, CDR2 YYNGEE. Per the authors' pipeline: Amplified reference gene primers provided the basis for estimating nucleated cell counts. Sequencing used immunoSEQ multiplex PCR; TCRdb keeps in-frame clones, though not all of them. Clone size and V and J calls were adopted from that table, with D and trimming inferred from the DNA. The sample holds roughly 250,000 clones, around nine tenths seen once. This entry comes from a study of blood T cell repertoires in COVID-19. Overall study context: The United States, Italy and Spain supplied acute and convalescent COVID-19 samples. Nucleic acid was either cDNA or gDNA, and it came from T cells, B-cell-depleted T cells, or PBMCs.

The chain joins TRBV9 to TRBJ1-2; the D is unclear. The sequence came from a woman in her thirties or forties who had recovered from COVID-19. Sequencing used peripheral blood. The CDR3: CASSVAEGHGYTF. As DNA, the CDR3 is TGTGCCAGCAGCGTAGCTGAGGGTCACGGCTACACCTTC.